This T cell receptor (beta chain) was recovered during a study of CD8+ T cells in alopecia areata. This CDR3 comprises 15 residues. The germline V gene encodes CDR1 MNHEY and CDR2 SVGAGI. Unmatched junction bases numbered 9, after V lost 7 bases and J lost 6 bases. RNA was isolated and reverse transcribed to cDNA, the sequencing template. Data came from immunoSEQ multiplex PCR; TCRdb stores just in-frame clones and leaves some out. The data hold about 200,000 clones, with roughly 66% observed a single time. As to treatment: oral pan-JAK inhibitor, 5-10 mg twice daily. V and J are TRBV6-5 and TRBJ2-1, with 10 bases lining up with TRBD2. Sequencing used CD4+ T cells sorted from blood, obtained at week 24, from a patient treated with tofacitinib. The sequence was collected from a human donor with alopecia areata. The CDR3 reads CASNPTSGAPNEQFF. The CDR3 DNA is TGTGCCAGCAATCCAACTAGCGGGGCCCCCAATGAGCAGTTCTTC.